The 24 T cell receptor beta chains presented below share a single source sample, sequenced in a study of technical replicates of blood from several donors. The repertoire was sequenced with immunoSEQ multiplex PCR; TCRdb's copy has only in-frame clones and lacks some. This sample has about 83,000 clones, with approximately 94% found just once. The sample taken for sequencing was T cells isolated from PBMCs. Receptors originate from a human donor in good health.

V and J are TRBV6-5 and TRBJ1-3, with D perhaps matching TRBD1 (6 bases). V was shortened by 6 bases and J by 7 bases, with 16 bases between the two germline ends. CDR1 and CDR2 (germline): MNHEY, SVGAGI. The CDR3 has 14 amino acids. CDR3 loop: CASSQSGTINTIYF. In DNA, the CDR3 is TGTGCCAGCAGCCAGTCCGGGACAATTAACACCATATATTTT.

CDR3 loop: CASSVTGGLSPKLFF. As DNA, the CDR3 is TGTGCCAGCAGCGTCACAGGGGGCTTGAGCCCAAAACTGTTTTTT. This chain uses TRBV7-2 with TRBJ1-4; 9 bases are a match to TRBD1. Trimming cost V 5 bases and J 10 bases; bases outside gene matches: 11. Germline CDR1 and CDR2: SGHTA and FQGNSA. This CDR3 has 15 amino acids.

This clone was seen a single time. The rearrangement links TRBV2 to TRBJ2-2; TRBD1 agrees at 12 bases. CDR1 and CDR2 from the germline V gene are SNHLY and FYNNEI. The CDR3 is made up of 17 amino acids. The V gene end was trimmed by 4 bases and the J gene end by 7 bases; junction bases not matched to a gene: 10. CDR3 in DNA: TGTGCCAGCAGTGGTGACCCGGGACAGGGGGCGGTCGGGGAGCTGTTTTTT. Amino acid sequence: CASSGDPGQGAVGELFF.

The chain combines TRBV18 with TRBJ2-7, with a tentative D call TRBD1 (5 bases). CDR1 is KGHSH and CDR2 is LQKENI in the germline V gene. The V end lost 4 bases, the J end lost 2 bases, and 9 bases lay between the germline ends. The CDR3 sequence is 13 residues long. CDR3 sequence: CASSQGNPYEQYF. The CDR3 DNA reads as TGTGCCAGCTCACAGGGGAATCCCTACGAGCAGTACTTC.

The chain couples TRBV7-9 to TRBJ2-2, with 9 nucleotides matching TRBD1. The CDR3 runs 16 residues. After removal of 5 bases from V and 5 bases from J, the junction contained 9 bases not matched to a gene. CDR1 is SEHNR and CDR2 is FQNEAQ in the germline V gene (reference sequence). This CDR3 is CASSPVPGQGTGELFF. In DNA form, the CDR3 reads TGTGCCAGCAGCCCAGTCCCGGGACAGGGTACCGGGGAGCTGTTTTTT.

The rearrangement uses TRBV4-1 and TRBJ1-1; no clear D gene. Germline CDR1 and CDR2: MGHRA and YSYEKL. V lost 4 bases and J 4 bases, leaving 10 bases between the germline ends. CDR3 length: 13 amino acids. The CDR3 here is CASSLTRGTEAFF. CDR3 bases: TGCGCCAGCAGCCTTACGCGCGGCACTGAAGCTTTCTTT.

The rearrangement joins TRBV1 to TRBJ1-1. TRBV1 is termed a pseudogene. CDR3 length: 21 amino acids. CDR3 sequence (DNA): TGCACCAGCAGCCAAGATGGTCCATTTAGGAGGGGACCAGACATGAACACTGAAGCTTTCTTT. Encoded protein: CTSSQDGPFRRGPDMNTEAFF.

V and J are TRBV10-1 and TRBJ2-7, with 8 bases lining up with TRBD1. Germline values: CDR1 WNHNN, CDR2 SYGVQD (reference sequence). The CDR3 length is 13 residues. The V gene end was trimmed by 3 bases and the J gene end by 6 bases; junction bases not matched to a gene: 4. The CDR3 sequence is CASSDPDRVEQYF. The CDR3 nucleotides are TGCGCCAGCAGTGACCCGGACAGGGTCGAGCAGTACTTC.

The CDR3 nucleotides are TGCAGCGTACAGACAGCGAACACCGGGGAGCTGTTTTTT. It translates to CSVQTANTGELFF. This chain links TRBV29-1 with TRBJ2-2; possible D gene TRBD1, 5 bases. The CDR3 extends over 13 amino acids. Germline assignment: CDR1 SQVTM and CDR2 ANQGSEA. Trimming removed 6 bases at V and 0 bases at J, with 8 bases between.

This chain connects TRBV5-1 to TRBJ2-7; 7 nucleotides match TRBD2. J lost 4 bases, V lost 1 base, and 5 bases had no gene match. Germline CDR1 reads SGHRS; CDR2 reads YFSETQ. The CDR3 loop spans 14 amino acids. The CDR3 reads CASSLSGGLYEQYF. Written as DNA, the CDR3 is TGCGCCAGCAGCTTGTCGGGAGGCTTGTACGAGCAGTACTTC.

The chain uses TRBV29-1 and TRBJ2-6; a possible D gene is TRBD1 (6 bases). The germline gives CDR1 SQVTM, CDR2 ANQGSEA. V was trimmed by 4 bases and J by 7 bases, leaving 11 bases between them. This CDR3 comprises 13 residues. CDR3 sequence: CSVVQGNANVLTF. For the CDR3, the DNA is TGCAGCGTTGTCCAGGGGAATGCCAACGTCCTGACTTTC.

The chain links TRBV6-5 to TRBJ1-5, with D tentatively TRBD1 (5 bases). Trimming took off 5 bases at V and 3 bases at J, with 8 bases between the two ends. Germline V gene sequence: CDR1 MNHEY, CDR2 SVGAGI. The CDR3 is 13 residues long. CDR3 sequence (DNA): TGTGCCAGCAGTCAGGGAATCAATCAGCCCCAGCATTTT. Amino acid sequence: CASSQGINQPQHF.

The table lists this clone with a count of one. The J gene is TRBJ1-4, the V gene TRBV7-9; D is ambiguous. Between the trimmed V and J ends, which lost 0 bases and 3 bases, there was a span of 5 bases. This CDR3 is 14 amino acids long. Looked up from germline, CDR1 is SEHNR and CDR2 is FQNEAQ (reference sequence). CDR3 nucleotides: TGTGCCAGCAGCTTAGCCACGGCTAATGAAAAACTGTTTTTT. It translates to CASSLATANEKLFF.

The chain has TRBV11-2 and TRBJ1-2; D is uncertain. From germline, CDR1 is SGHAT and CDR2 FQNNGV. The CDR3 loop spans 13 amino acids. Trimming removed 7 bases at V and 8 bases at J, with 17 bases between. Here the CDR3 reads CASTQQRTPGYTF. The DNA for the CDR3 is TGTGCCAGCACCCAGCAGCGGACCCCCGGCTACACCTTC.

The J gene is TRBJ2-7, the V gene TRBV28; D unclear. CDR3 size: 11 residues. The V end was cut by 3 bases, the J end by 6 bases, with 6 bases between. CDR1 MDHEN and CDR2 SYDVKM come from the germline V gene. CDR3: CASSFLSEQYF. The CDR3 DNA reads TGTGCCAGCAGTTTCTTGAGCGAGCAGTACTTC.

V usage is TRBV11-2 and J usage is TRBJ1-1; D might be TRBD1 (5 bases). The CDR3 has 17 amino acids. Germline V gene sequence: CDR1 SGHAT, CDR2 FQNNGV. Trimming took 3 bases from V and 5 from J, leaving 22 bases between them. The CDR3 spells CASSFGRGRKSFTEAFF. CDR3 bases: TGTGCCAGCAGCTTCGGGAGGGGTAGAAAGTCTTTTACTGAAGCTTTCTTT.

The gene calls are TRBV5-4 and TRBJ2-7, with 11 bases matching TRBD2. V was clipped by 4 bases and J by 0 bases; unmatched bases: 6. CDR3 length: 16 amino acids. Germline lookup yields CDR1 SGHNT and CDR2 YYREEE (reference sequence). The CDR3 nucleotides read TGTGCCAGCAGCGTCATAGCGGGAGGGCCCTCCTACGAGCAGTACTTC. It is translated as CASSVIAGGPSYEQYF.

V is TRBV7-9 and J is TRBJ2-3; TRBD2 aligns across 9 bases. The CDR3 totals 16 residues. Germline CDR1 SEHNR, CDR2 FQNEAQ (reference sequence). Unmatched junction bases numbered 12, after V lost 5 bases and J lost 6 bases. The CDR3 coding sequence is TGTGCCAGCAGCCCGGGGCTAGCGGGAAGTTTGGATACGCAGTATTTT. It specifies CASSPGLAGSLDTQYF.

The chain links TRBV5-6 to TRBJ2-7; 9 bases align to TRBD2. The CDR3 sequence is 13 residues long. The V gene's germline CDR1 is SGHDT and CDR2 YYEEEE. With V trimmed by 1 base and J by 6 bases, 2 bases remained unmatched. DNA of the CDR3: TGTGCCAGCAGCTTGTCACTAGCGGGCGAGCAGTACTTC. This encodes CASSLSLAGEQYF.

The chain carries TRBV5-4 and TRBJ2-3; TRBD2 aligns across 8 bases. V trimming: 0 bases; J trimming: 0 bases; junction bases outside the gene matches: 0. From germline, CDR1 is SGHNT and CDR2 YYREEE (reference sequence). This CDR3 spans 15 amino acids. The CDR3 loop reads CASSLASGSTDTQYF. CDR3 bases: TGTGCCAGCAGCTTGGCTAGCGGGAGCACAGATACGCAGTATTTT.

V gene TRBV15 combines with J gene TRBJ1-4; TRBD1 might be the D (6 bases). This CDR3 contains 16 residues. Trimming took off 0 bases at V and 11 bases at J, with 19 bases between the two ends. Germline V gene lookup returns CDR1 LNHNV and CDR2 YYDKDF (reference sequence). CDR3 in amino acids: CATSRDRGGGARKLFF. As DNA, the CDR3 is TGTGCCACCAGCAGAGATCGAGGTGGGGGGGCCCGGAAACTGTTTTTT.

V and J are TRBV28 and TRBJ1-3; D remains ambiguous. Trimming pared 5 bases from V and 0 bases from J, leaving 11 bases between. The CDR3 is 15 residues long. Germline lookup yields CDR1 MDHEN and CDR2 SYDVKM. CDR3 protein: CASSRPWSSGNTIYF. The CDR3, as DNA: TGTGCCAGCAGTCGCCCCTGGAGCTCTGGAAACACCATATATTTT.

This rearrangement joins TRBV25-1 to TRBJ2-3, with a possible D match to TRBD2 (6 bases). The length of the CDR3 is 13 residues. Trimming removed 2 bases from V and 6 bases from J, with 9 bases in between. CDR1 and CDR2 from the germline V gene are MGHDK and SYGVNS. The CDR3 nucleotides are TGTGCCAGCAGTGAACGACTAGTCGATACGCAGTATTTT. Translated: CASSERLVDTQYF.

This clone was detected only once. CDR3 loop: CASSEGTGFEAFF. CDR3 bases: TGTGCCAGCAGTGAAGGAACGGGATTTGAAGCTTTCTTT. The rearrangement joins TRBV6-1 to TRBJ1-1; D not certain. From germline, CDR1 is MNHNS and CDR2 SASEGT. Trimming shortened V by 1 base and J by 7 bases, and 10 bases separated the two germline ends. The CDR3 has 13 residues.